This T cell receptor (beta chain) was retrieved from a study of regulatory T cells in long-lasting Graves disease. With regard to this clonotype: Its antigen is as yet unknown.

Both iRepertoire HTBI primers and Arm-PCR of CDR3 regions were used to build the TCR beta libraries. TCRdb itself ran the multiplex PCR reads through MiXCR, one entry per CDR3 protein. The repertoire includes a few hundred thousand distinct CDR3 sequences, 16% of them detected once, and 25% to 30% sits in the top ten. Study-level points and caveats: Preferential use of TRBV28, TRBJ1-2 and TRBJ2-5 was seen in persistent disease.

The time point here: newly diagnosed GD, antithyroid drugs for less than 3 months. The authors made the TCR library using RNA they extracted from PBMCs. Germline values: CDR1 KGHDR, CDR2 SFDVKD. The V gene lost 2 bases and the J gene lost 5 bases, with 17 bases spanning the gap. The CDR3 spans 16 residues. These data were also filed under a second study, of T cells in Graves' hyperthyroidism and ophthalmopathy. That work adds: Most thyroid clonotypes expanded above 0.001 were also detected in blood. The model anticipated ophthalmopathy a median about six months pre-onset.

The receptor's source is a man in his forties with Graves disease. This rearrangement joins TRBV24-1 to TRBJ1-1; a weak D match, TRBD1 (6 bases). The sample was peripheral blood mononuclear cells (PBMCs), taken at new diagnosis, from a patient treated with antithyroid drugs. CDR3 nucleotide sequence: TGTGCCACCAGTGATTCGGGGGGGGGCAGGCGGACTGAAGCTTTCTTT. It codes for CATSDSGGGRRTEAFF.